Listed below are T cell receptor beta chains from one sample, sequenced in a study of cytomegalovirus exposure and HLA in healthy donors. Sequencing was performed with immunoSEQ multiplex PCR; in TCRdb, only in-frame clones are kept and a portion is missing. The sample includes some 98,000 clones, roughly 82% of them seen just once. The sequenced sample was PBMCs. All receptors come from a human donor in good health. CDR3s include the opening cysteine and the closing phenylalanine or tryptophan. Fields, in order: clone size, J gene, V gene, CDR3 length, D gene, CDR3 protein, CDR3 DNA. The D gene is left open where the match is weak. Not every row has a clone size; where given, it reads once, few, many or a size class.

clone size: once; J gene: TRBJ2-3; V gene: TRBV11-2; CDR3 length: 18; D gene: NA; CDR3 protein: CASSRIEMLLGSTDTQYF; CDR3 DNA: TGTGCCAGCAGCCGCATCGAGATGCTCCTCGGGAGCACAGATACGCAGTATTTT
clone size: NA; J gene: TRBJ2-1; V gene: TRBV29-1; CDR3 length: 15; D gene: NA; CDR3 protein: CSDLPQGSSYNEQFF; CDR3 DNA: TGCAGCGACCTACCACAGGGAAGCTCCTACAATGAGCAGTTCTTC
clone size: NA; J gene: TRBJ1-3; V gene: TRBV4-2; CDR3 length: 17; D gene: NA; CDR3 protein: CASSQDRGQGKGNTIYF; CDR3 DNA: TGTGCCAGCAGCCAAGATCGCGGCCAGGGGAAAGGAAACACCATATATTTT
clone size: few; J gene: TRBJ1-5; V gene: TRBV11-3; CDR3 length: 15; D gene: TRBD1; CDR3 protein: CASSLRRGRRQPQHF; CDR3 DNA: TGTGCCAGCAGCTTAAGGAGGGGGCGTCGGCAGCCCCAGCATTTT
clone size: NA; J gene: TRBJ1-6; V gene: TRBV6-1; CDR3 length: 13; D gene: NA; CDR3 protein: CASSNRDGSPLHF; CDR3 DNA: TGTGCCAGCAGCAACAGGGACGGTTCACCTCTCCACTTT
clone size: NA; J gene: TRBJ2-3; V gene: TRBV5-4; CDR3 length: 18; D gene: TRBD2; CDR3 protein: CASSLALLAGGHTDTQYF; CDR3 DNA: TGTGCCAGCAGCTTGGCCTTACTAGCGGGGGGACACACAGATACGCAGTATTTT
clone size: NA; J gene: TRBJ1-1; V gene: TRBV29-1; CDR3 length: 12; D gene: NA; CDR3 protein: CSVGGGIGEAFF; CDR3 DNA: TGCAGCGTTGGGGGGGGTATCGGTGAAGCTTTCTTT
clone size: NA; J gene: TRBJ2-2; V gene: TRBV5-1; CDR3 length: 17; D gene: TRBD2; CDR3 protein: CASSAGLAGGYTGELFF; CDR3 DNA: TGCGCCAGCAGCGCGGGACTAGCGGGAGGGTACACCGGGGAGCTGTTTTTT
clone size: NA; J gene: TRBJ2-7; V gene: TRBV6-6; CDR3 length: 13; D gene: NA; CDR3 protein: CASSYSGRPEQYF; CDR3 DNA: TGTGCCAGCAGTTACTCCGGGAGACCCGAGCAGTACTTC
clone size: NA; J gene: TRBJ1-1; V gene: TRBV2; CDR3 length: 14; D gene: TRBD1; CDR3 protein: CASSGAGGNTEAFF; CDR3 DNA: TGTGCCAGCAGTGGAGCAGGGGGCAACACTGAAGCTTTCTTT
clone size: NA; J gene: TRBJ2-7; V gene: TRBV6-4; CDR3 length: 18; D gene: NA; CDR3 protein: CASSEVGPMRTVTYEQYF; CDR3 DNA: TGTGCCAGCAGTGAGGTTGGGCCAATGCGGACAGTGACCTACGAGCAGTACTTC
clone size: NA; J gene: TRBJ2-3; V gene: TRBV4-3; CDR3 length: 16; D gene: TRBD2; CDR3 protein: CASSLRLAGTSDTQYF; CDR3 DNA: TGCGCCAGCAGTTTAAGACTAGCGGGAACGTCAGATACGCAGTATTTT
clone size: NA; J gene: TRBJ1-1; V gene: TRBV19; CDR3 length: 13; D gene: TRBD1; CDR3 protein: CASAPLRDREAFF; CDR3 DNA: TGTGCCAGTGCACCTCTACGGGACAGGGAAGCTTTCTTT
clone size: NA; J gene: TRBJ1-4; V gene: TRBV7-9; CDR3 length: 17; D gene: TRBD1; CDR3 protein: CSSSFSGTGAKNEKLFF; CDR3 DNA: TGTTCCAGCAGCTTTTCCGGGACAGGGGCGAAGAATGAAAAACTGTTTTTT
clone size: NA; J gene: TRBJ1-2; V gene: TRBV6-5; CDR3 length: 14; D gene: NA; CDR3 protein: CASVPTGNPYGYTF; CDR3 DNA: TGTGCCAGCGTTCCTACAGGGAACCCTTATGGCTACACCTTC
clone size: NA; J gene: TRBJ1-5; V gene: TRBV27; CDR3 length: 13; D gene: NA; CDR3 protein: CASSLSRAQPQHF; CDR3 DNA: TGTGCCAGCAGTTTATCGAGGGCCCAGCCCCAGCATTTT
clone size: NA; J gene: TRBJ1-1; V gene: TRBV2; CDR3 length: 15; D gene: NA; CDR3 protein: CASSRTGMRNTEAFF; CDR3 DNA: TGTGCCAGCAGCCGCACAGGGATGAGGAACACTGAAGCTTTCTTT
clone size: NA; J gene: TRBJ2-1; V gene: TRBV14; CDR3 length: 16; D gene: NA; CDR3 protein: CASSQAGRVRYNEQFF; CDR3 DNA: TGTGCCAGCAGCCAAGCGGGAAGGGTGAGATACAATGAGCAGTTCTTC
clone size: NA; J gene: TRBJ1-5; V gene: TRBV23-1; CDR3 length: 18; D gene: NA; CDR3 protein: CASSQSIGVRGSNQPQHF; CDR3 DNA: TGCGCCAGCAGTCAATCGATCGGCGTAAGGGGAAGTAATCAGCCCCAGCATTTT
clone size: few; J gene: TRBJ1-5; V gene: TRBV4-2; CDR3 length: 15; D gene: NA; CDR3 protein: CASSQDLQANQPQHF; CDR3 DNA: TGTGCCAGCAGCCAAGATCTCCAGGCCAATCAGCCCCAGCATTTT
clone size: NA; J gene: TRBJ1-1; V gene: TRBV5-1; CDR3 length: 11; D gene: NA; CDR3 protein: CASSSRTEAFF; CDR3 DNA: TGCGCCAGCAGCTCCCGTACTGAAGCTTTCTTT
clone size: NA; J gene: TRBJ2-3; V gene: TRBV5-4; CDR3 length: 15; D gene: NA; CDR3 protein: CASSLMVGGTDTQYF; CDR3 DNA: TGTGCCAGCAGCTTGATGGTAGGGGGCACAGATACGCAGTATTTT
clone size: once; J gene: TRBJ2-7; V gene: TRBV29-1; CDR3 length: 15; D gene: NA; CDR3 protein: CSVVNSGESSYEQYF; CDR3 DNA: TGCAGCGTTGTAAATTCCGGGGAAAGCTCCTACGAGCAGTACTTC
clone size: NA; J gene: TRBJ1-6; V gene: TRBV30; CDR3 length: 14; D gene: TRBD1; CDR3 protein: CAWSGTAYNSPLHF; CDR3 DNA: TGTGCCTGGAGCGGGACAGCTTATAATTCACCCCTCCACTTT
clone size: NA; J gene: TRBJ1-2; V gene: TRBV18; CDR3 length: 15; D gene: NA; CDR3 protein: CASSAGLEATRGYTF; CDR3 DNA: TGTGCCAGCTCGGCGGGCCTGGAGGCAACCAGGGGCTACACCTTC
clone size: once; J gene: TRBJ2-3; V gene: TRBV11-2; CDR3 length: 16; D gene: NA; CDR3 protein: CASSPFPDREPDTQYF; CDR3 DNA: TGTGCCAGCAGCCCCTTCCCTGATCGGGAGCCAGATACGCAGTATTTT